Listed here are 32 T cell receptor beta chains from one sample, sequenced in a study of OX40 agonist ivuxolimab in advanced cancers. Sequencing used immunoSEQ multiplex PCR; TCRdb keeps in-frame clones, though not all of them. The profile shows some 50,000 clones, 80% to 90% of them singletons. Sequencing used CD4+ or CD8+ T cells sorted from blood, obtained in a trial of the OX40 agonist ivuxolimab. The receptors come from an adult with an advanced solid tumor such as melanoma, head and neck, liver or kidney cancer.

V gene TRBV6-5 combines with J gene TRBJ1-1; 9 positions match TRBD1. Germline V gene lookup returns CDR1 MNHEY and CDR2 SVGAGI. This CDR3 is 16 amino acids long. V lost 1 base to trimming and J lost 6 bases; unmatched junction nucleotides: 9. In DNA form, the CDR3 reads TGTGCCAGCAGTTACTTTCTGGGGACAGGGCGGTCTGAAGCTTTCTTT. Translated, it gives CASSYFLGTGRSEAFF.

The chain has TRBV7-9 and TRBJ2-3; unclear D gene. Germline loops: CDR1 SEHNR, CDR2 FQNEAQ (reference sequence). This CDR3 comprises 12 residues. Trimming stripped 0 bases from V and 4 bases from J, with 2 bases between. The CDR3 DNA reads as TGTGCCAGCAGCTTAGCCCCAGATACGCAGTATTTT. Protein product: CASSLAPDTQYF.

The genes are TRBV7-2 and TRBJ2-7; D not resolved. The V gene's germline CDR1 is SGHTA and CDR2 FQGNSA. V shed 0 bases and J shed 0 bases, with 3 bases lying between them. This CDR3 is 13 amino acids long. CDR3 DNA sequence: TGTGCCAGCAGCTTAGCGCGCTCCTACGAGCAGTACTTC. Residues: CASSLARSYEQYF.

CDR3 residues: CASSSPPGQSFGNTIYF. The CDR3 coding sequence is TGTGCCAGTAGTTCACCGCCGGGACAGTCCTTTGGAAACACCATATATTTT. This chain connects TRBV19 to TRBJ1-3, with 7 bases fitting TRBD1. CDR1 is LNHDA, CDR2 SQIVND, per germline (reference sequence). The CDR3 runs to 17 residues. Trimming removed 5 bases from V and 3 bases from J; junction bases left unmatched: 13.

The chain joins TRBV4-3 to TRBJ2-6; no clear D. The germline V and J ends were trimmed by 0 bases and 3 bases, with 6 bases remaining between them. The CDR3 sequence is 15 residues long. Germline CDR1 LGHNA, CDR2 YSLEER. The CDR3 loop is CASSQDSFGANVLTF. DNA of the CDR3: TGCGCCAGCAGCCAAGACAGCTTTGGGGCCAACGTCCTGACTTTC.

The V gene is TRBV19, the J gene TRBJ1-2, with D tentatively TRBD1 (6 bases). CDR3 size: 16 residues. Trimming stripped 0 bases from V and 4 bases from J, with 15 bases between. Germline V gene sequence: CDR1 LNHDA, CDR2 SQIVND (reference sequence). The CDR3 DNA reads as TGTGCCAGTAGTATAGAAGGGGGATCTTTCGGCTATGGCTACACCTTC. Translated, it gives CASSIEGGSFGYGYTF. The variable domain in full, completed from reference TRBV19 and TRBJ1-2, reads DGGITQSPKYLFRKEGQNVTLSCEQNLNHDAMYWYRQDPGQGLRLIYYSQIVNDFQKGDIAEGYSVSREKKESFPLTVTSAQKNPTAFYLCASSIEGGSFGYGYTFGSGTRLTVV.

The rearrangement links TRBV6-5 to TRBJ1-1, with 7 bases matching TRBD1. This CDR3 is built from 15 residues. After removal of 5 bases from V and 5 bases from J, the junction contained 11 bases not matched to a gene. Looked up from germline, CDR1 is MNHEY and CDR2 is SVGAGI. The CDR3 DNA reads as TGTGCCAGCAGTAAGGGGGCCCCTCGGGTGACTGAAGCTTTCTTT. Its translation: CASSKGAPRVTEAFF.

The chain couples TRBV19 to TRBJ1-5; no reliable D call. CDR3 size: 15 residues. With 11 bases removed from V and 2 bases from J, the gap between germline ends came to 19 bases. Germline CDR1 and CDR2: LNHDA and SQIVND (reference sequence). CDR3 nucleotide sequence: TGTGCCGCCTCCTCTGGGCAGCCCGGCAATCAGCCCCAGCATTTT. Its translation: CAASSGQPGNQPQHF. The full variable domain, in which reference TRBV19 and TRBJ1-5 provide the parts outside the CDR3, is DGGITQSPKYLFRKEGQNVTLSCEQNLNHDAMYWYRQDPGQGLRLIYYSQIVNDFQKGDIAEGYSVSREKKESFPLTVTSAQKNPTAFYLCAASSGQPGNQPQHFGDGTRLSIL.

The chain recombines TRBV5-1 with TRBJ1-3; the D is unclear. CDR1 is SGHRS and CDR2 is YFSETQ in the germline V gene. V dropped 0 bases and J dropped 0 bases, with 7 bases sitting between them. The CDR3 is made up of 15 amino acids. CDR3 coding DNA: TGCGCCAGCAGCTTGGAACAGCCCTCTGGAAACACCATATATTTT. Its protein product is CASSLEQPSGNTIYF.

The rearrangement uses TRBV29-1 and TRBJ2-2; 9 bases fit TRBD1. Germline-derived CDR1 and CDR2 are SQVTM and ANQGSEA. V was pared by 8 bases and J by 4 bases, with 14 bases of the junction left unmatched. The CDR3 is 16 amino acids. CDR3 in amino acids: CSFRDRVLECTGELFF. Written as DNA, the CDR3 is TGCAGCTTTCGGGACAGGGTTTTAGAGTGCACCGGGGAGCTGTTTTTT.

This rearrangement joins TRBV6-1 to TRBJ1-1; D gene unclear. The CDR3 has 14 residues. Germline V gene lookup returns CDR1 MNHNS and CDR2 SASEGT. V was pared by 4 bases and J by 3 bases, with 12 bases between. The CDR3 loop reads CASSARARDTEAFF. The CDR3 nucleotides read TGTGCCAGCAGTGCGAGGGCAAGGGACACTGAAGCTTTCTTT.

The chain combines TRBV5-1 with TRBJ2-7; D might be TRBD1 (6 bases). Trimming pared 4 bases from V and 4 bases from J, leaving 9 bases between. Germline V CDR1 and CDR2: SGHRS, YFSETQ. This CDR3 is 12 amino acids long. CDR3 in DNA: TGCGCCAGCAGCATGGACAGTTACGAGCAGTACTTC. It encodes CASSMDSYEQYF.

This clone was observed a single time. The gene calls are TRBV5-1 and TRBJ2-2, with 9 positions matching TRBD1. V shed 0 bases, J shed 0 bases, and the junction held 0 bases outside the gene matches. The length of the CDR3 is 16 residues. CDR1 is SGHRS and CDR2 is YFSETQ in the germline V gene. The CDR3 here is CASSLGQGANTGELFF. CDR3 in DNA: TGCGCCAGCAGCTTGGGACAGGGGGCGAACACCGGGGAGCTGTTTTTT.

The gene calls are TRBV5-5 and TRBJ2-5, with no clear D. Trimming shortened V by 0 bases and J by 4 bases, and 16 bases separated the two germline ends. Germline CDR1 reads SGHKS; CDR2 reads YYEKEE (reference sequence). This CDR3 is 16 amino acids long. CDR3 in DNA: TGTGCCAGCAGCTTGGGGGTATCGCCCCGAGGAGAGACCCAGTACTTC. This sequence encodes CASSLGVSPRGETQYF. Supplemented by reference TRBV5-5 and TRBJ2-5, the full variable domain reads DAGVTQSPTHLIKTRGQQVTLRCSPISGHKSVSWYQQVLGQGPQFIFQYYEKEERGRGNFPDRFSARQFPNYSSELNVNALLLGDSALYLCASSLGVSPRGETQYFGPGTRLLVL.

Only one count was recorded for this clone. The chain combines TRBV28 with TRBJ2-1, with TRBD1 matching over 9 bases. There are 14 residues in the CDR3. The germline V gene encodes CDR1 MDHEN and CDR2 SYDVKM. V was pared by 6 bases and J by 9 bases, with 9 bases of the junction left unmatched. DNA of the CDR3: TGTGCCAGCAGCCGCGGGACAGGGTGGAGTGAGCAGTTCTTC. Its translation is CASSRGTGWSEQFF.

V usage is TRBV28 and J usage is TRBJ2-3; 10 positions match TRBD1. Germline V gene data show CDR1 as MDHEN and CDR2 as SYDVKM. This CDR3 has 16 amino acids. Trimming removed 4 bases from V and 2 bases from J; junction bases left unmatched: 6. The CDR3 nucleotides read TGTGCCAGCAGTTCTACAGGGACAGGGGCCACAGATACGCAGTATTTT. Encoded protein: CASSSTGTGATDTQYF.

The chain combines TRBV19 with TRBJ1-2; tentatively, D is TRBD1 (5 bases). CDR1 is LNHDA, CDR2 SQIVND, per germline (reference sequence). This CDR3 comprises 12 residues. Deletions cut 0 bases from V and 8 bases from J, with 7 bases between. Here the CDR3 DNA reads TGTGCCAGTAGTATAGAAGGGGCCGGCTACACCTTC. It encodes CASSIEGAGYTF.

The gene calls are TRBV6-6 and TRBJ2-7; D might be TRBD1 (6 bases). The germline gives CDR1 MNHNY, CDR2 SVGAGI (reference sequence). The CDR3 runs 15 residues. V was trimmed by 5 bases and J by 0 bases, leaving 14 bases between them. The CDR3, as DNA: TGTGCCAGCAGTAAACCTTCGGACAGCTCCTACGAGCAGTACTTC. This sequence encodes CASSKPSDSSYEQYF.

The chain is built from TRBV5-1 and TRBJ2-1; 9 nucleotides align to TRBD2. Unmatched junction bases numbered 7, after V lost 0 bases and J lost 9 bases. CDR1 and CDR2 from the germline V gene are SGHRS and YFSETQ. The CDR3 has 15 residues. The CDR3 loop reads CASSLAVSGSGEQFF. For the CDR3, the DNA is TGCGCCAGCAGCTTGGCCGTTAGCGGGAGCGGTGAGCAGTTCTTC.

V and J are TRBV28 and TRBJ2-4, with TRBD2 identical over 7 bases. The germline gives CDR1 MDHEN, CDR2 SYDVKM. Unmatched junction bases numbered 8, after V lost 6 bases and J lost 0 bases. The CDR3 sequence is 16 residues long. This CDR3 reads CASRPGRGQAKNIQYF. The CDR3 nucleotides are TGTGCCAGCAGACCGGGGAGGGGCCAAGCCAAAAACATTCAGTACTTC.

V gene TRBV28 combines with J gene TRBJ1-4; D not certain. Trimming removed 3 bases at V and 4 bases at J, with 12 bases between. This CDR3 contains 15 residues. The germline CDR1 and CDR2 sequences are MDHEN and SYDVKM. Here the CDR3 reads CASSFFGGVNEKLFF. For the CDR3, the DNA is TGTGCCAGCAGTTTCTTTGGAGGAGTTAATGAAAAACTGTTTTTT.

The chain joins TRBV5-1 to TRBJ2-5; 8 bases match TRBD1. V dropped 5 bases and J dropped 2; count of bases not matched to a gene: 8. The CDR3 runs 15 residues. Germline CDR1 is SGHRS and CDR2 is YFSETQ. This chain's CDR3 is CASRQGQGGQETQYF. The DNA for the CDR3 is TGCGCCAGCAGACAAGGACAGGGTGGGCAAGAGACCCAGTACTTC.

The chain couples TRBV19 to TRBJ2-1, with 8 bases lining up with TRBD1. CDR3 size: 17 residues. After removal of 5 bases from V and 5 bases from J, the junction contained 14 bases not matched to a gene. Germline V gene lookup returns CDR1 LNHDA and CDR2 SQIVND (reference sequence). CDR3 DNA: TGTGCCAGTAGTCCTCGCACTCGGGGACAGGCAAACAATGAGCAGTTCTTC. It is translated as CASSPRTRGQANNEQFF.

The V call is TRBV28, the J call TRBJ2-1; 9 bases map to TRBD2. The CDR3 sequence is 16 residues long. The germline CDR1 and CDR2 sequences are MDHEN and SYDVKM. With 0 bases clipped from V and 3 bases from J, the junction kept 3 bases outside the gene matches. The DNA of the CDR3 is TGTGCCAGCAGTTTATGGGCGGGAGGGCACTACAATGAGCAGTTCTTC. The encoded protein is CASSLWAGGHYNEQFF.

In DNA, the CDR3 is TGTGCCAGCAGCTCCCGGCCGACCGGGGAGCTGTTTTTT. Translated: CASSSRPTGELFF. The V gene is TRBV9, the J gene TRBJ2-2, with D unclear. CDR1 is SGDLS and CDR2 is YYNGEE in the germline V gene. Between the trimmed V and J ends, which lost 4 bases and 5 bases, there was a span of 9 bases. The CDR3 has 13 amino acids. Variable domain in full (rest from reference TRBV9 and TRBJ2-2): DSGVTQTPKHLITATGQRVTLRCSPRSGDLSVYWYQQSLDQGLQFLIQYYNGEERAKGNILERFSAQQFPDLHSELNLSSLELGDSALYFCASSSRPTGELFFGEGSRLTVL.

This chain connects TRBV5-6 to TRBJ1-2, with D perhaps TRBD1 (5 bases). Germline loops: CDR1 SGHDT, CDR2 YYEEEE. The CDR3 sequence is 16 residues long. Trimming took off 3 bases at V and 4 bases at J, with 19 bases between the two ends. The CDR3 here is CASSWGPAAEGYGYTF. For the CDR3, the DNA is TGTGCCAGCAGCTGGGGACCAGCCGCCGAGGGCTATGGCTACACCTTC.

The chain carries TRBV11-2 and TRBJ2-5; 7 bases are a match to TRBD2. This CDR3 is built from 15 residues. Trimming removed 5 bases from V and 0 bases from J; junction bases left unmatched: 6. Germline V gene data show CDR1 as SGHAT and CDR2 as FQNNGV. CDR3 residues: CASSPMGGDQETQYF. DNA of the CDR3: TGTGCCAGCAGCCCTATGGGAGGGGACCAAGAGACCCAGTACTTC.

The rearrangement uses TRBV5-8 and TRBJ1-6, with D unclear. Germline CDR1 and CDR2: SGHTS and YDEGEE. CDR3 length: 13 amino acids. The V and J ends lost 2 bases and 7 bases respectively, with 7 bases between them. The chain's CDR3 is CASSFRQNSPLHF. The CDR3 DNA reads TGTGCCAGCAGCTTCCGCCAGAATTCACCCCTCCACTTT. The full variable domain, its missing parts supplied by reference TRBV5-8 and TRBJ1-6, is EAGVTQSPTHLIKTRGQQATLRCSPISGHTSVYWYQQALGLGLQFLLWYDEGEERNRGNFPPRFSGRQFPNYSSELNVNALELEDSALYLCASSFRQNSPLHFGNGTRLTVT.

Concerning this clone itself: The junction and the germline gene differ at one end; a read error may be behind it. The chain links TRBV5-4 to TRBJ2-2, with D possibly matching TRBD2 (5 bases). The CDR3 is 12 amino acids. Germline lookup yields CDR1 SGHNT and CDR2 YYREEE (reference sequence). This chain's CDR3 is CASSSRAGELFF. DNA of the CDR3: TGTGCGAGCAGTTCGAGGGCCGGGGAGCTGTTTTTT.

The rearrangement uses TRBV6-5 and TRBJ2-1; 8 bases align to TRBD1. Germline CDR1 is MNHEY and CDR2 is SVGAGI. The junction had 8 bases not matched to a gene; V was cut back by 6 bases and J by 4 bases. The length of the CDR3 is 15 residues. The CDR3 here is CASSQDRGPYNEQFF. In DNA, the CDR3 is TGTGCCAGCAGCCAAGACAGGGGACCATACAATGAGCAGTTCTTC.

The chain joins TRBV5-1 to TRBJ1-1, with D uncertain. V lost 0 bases and J lost 0, with 9 bases in between. The CDR3 contains 15 residues. Germline V gene data show CDR1 as SGHRS and CDR2 as YFSETQ. The CDR3 region is CASSLAGVLNTEAFF. The CDR3 DNA reads TGCGCCAGCAGCTTGGCTGGGGTATTGAACACTGAAGCTTTCTTT.

The chain employs TRBV6-5 and TRBJ1-3, with a weak D call TRBD1 (6 bases). In germline, CDR1 is MNHEY, CDR2 SVGAGI. The V end was cut by 0 bases, the J end by 4 bases, with 13 bases between. This CDR3 comprises 16 residues. CDR3 loop: CASSYSRGGTGNTIYF. The DNA for the CDR3 is TGTGCCAGCAGTTACTCGAGAGGGGGAACCGGAAACACCATATATTTT.